Presented here are 16 T cell receptor beta chains from one specimen sequenced in a study of identifying expanded T cells in peripheral blood (dated by TCRdb to 2018 to 2020). The library relied on the immunoSEQ multiplex PCR assay. In TCRdb, the immuneACCESS table is reduced to in-frame sequences with V and J assigned. These tables do not hold every clone; where another copy was compared, an unresolved V gene accounts for under half, and the others remain unexplained. In this sample the table shows more than 50,000 clones, about four fifths of which occur a single time. The ten largest clones capture approximately 20% of the sample. The specimen was blood. Receptors were obtained from a person aged 18 to 70 in good health.

This rearrangement joins TRBV4-1 to TRBJ2-4, with D unresolved. The length of the CDR3 is 13 residues. The V and J ends lost 1 base and 3 bases respectively, with 4 bases between them. CDR1 and CDR2 from the germline V gene are MGHRA and YSYEKL. The CDR3 sequence: CASSQGGKNIQYF. The CDR3 DNA reads TGCGCCAGCAGCCAAGGGGGCAAAAACATTCAGTACTTC.

The sample holds a few counts of this clone. This chain uses TRBV6-6 with TRBJ2-2; perhaps TRBD1 as D (6 bases). Trimming left V 2 bases short and J 4 bases short, with 14 bases between. The CDR3 sequence is 16 residues long. Per germline, CDR1 MNHNY and CDR2 SVGAGI (reference sequence). The CDR3 loop is CASSYVPGTSTGELFF. The CDR3 DNA reads TGTGCCAGCAGTTACGTACCCGGGACAAGCACCGGGGAGCTGTTTTTT.

In DNA form, the CDR3 reads TGCGCCAGCAGAGGAGGGGGTTACGATCAGCCCCAGCATTTT. Protein: CASRGGGYDQPQHF. This chain links TRBV5-1 with TRBJ1-5; TRBD1 is a possible D gene (6 bases). CDR1 is SGHRS, CDR2 YFSETQ, per germline. Trimming took 5 bases from V and 5 from J, leaving 14 bases between them. The CDR3 extends over 14 amino acids.

The J gene is TRBJ2-2, the V gene TRBV7-3; D gene unclear. With 3 bases removed from V and 6 bases from J, the gap between germline ends came to 8 bases. Germline V gene data show CDR1 as SGHTA and CDR2 as FQGTGA. This CDR3 has 13 amino acids. CDR3 nucleotide sequence: TGTGCCAGCAGCTTCAGCCCGCCCGGGGAGCTGTTTTTT. Its translation is CASSFSPPGELFF.

The chain uses TRBV7-8 and TRBJ1-4, with 7 positions matching TRBD1. This CDR3 comprises 15 residues. The germline V gene has CDR1 SGHVS and CDR2 FQNEAQ. Trimming took 3 bases from V and 5 from J; bases not matched to a gene: 6. DNA of the CDR3: TGTGCCAGCAGCTTTACGGTCAGGGGGAATGAAAAACTGTTTTTT. Translation: CASSFTVRGNEKLFF.

This clone occurred a few times. The rearrangement links TRBV19 to TRBJ2-7, with 11 bases aligning to TRBD1. The CDR3 contains 16 residues. Germline CDR1 reads LNHDA; CDR2 reads SQIVND (reference sequence). Losses at the gene ends were 6 bases for V and 3 bases for J; bases not matched to a gene: 10. The CDR3 DNA follows: TGTGCCAGTAGCTTAGGACAGGGGGCAAAAATCTACGAGCAGTACGTC. As protein: CASSLGQGAKIYEQYV.

V is TRBV7-9 and J is TRBJ2-3; D is perhaps TRBD2 (6 bases). The CDR3 has 14 residues. With 4 bases removed from V and 3 bases from J, the gap between germline ends came to 11 bases. From germline, CDR1 is SEHNR and CDR2 FQNEAQ (reference sequence). The CDR3: CASSSTGSTDTQYF. The CDR3 DNA is TGTGCCAGCAGCTCCACCGGGAGTACAGATACGCAGTATTTT.

The V and J genes are TRBV30 and TRBJ1-6; the D is unclear. CDR3 length equals 16 residues. The germline gives CDR1 GTSNPN, CDR2 SVGIG (reference sequence). Trimming took off 4 bases at V and 0 bases at J, with 13 bases between the two ends. The DNA of the CDR3 is TGTGCCTGGACAGACCAACTCTTCTCCTATAATTCACCCCTCCACTTT. Protein product: CAWTDQLFSYNSPLHF.

This clone was detected a few times. The rearrangement uses TRBV7-9 and TRBJ1-1, with 8 bases matching TRBD1. The V gene end was trimmed by 3 bases and the J gene end by 7 bases; junction bases not matched to a gene: 4. Germline CDR1 SEHNR, CDR2 FQNEAQ (reference sequence). This CDR3 comprises 13 residues. The CDR3 region has the DNA TGTGCCAGCAGCTTCCCAGGGGGCCGTGAAGCTTTCTTT. The encoded protein is CASSFPGGREAFF.

The chain couples TRBV10-3 to TRBJ2-3; 8 nucleotides line up with TRBD2. CDR1 is ENHRY and CDR2 is SYGVKD in the germline V gene. CDR3 length: 15 residues. V lost 2 bases, J lost 5 bases, and 6 bases stayed unmatched. The CDR3 reads CAISEGGGGKDTQYF. CDR3 nucleotides: TGTGCCATCAGTGAGGGTGGCGGGGGGAAAGATACGCAGTATTTT.

The chain's CDR3 is CASSQGRLSINEQFF. CDR3 coding DNA: TGTGCCAGCAGCCAAGGGCGGCTCAGCATCAATGAGCAGTTCTTC. V usage is TRBV14 and J usage is TRBJ2-1; no clear D gene. The germline CDR1 and CDR2 sequences are SGHDN and FVKESK. CDR3 length: 15 residues. Trimming cost V 1 base and J 6 bases, with 13 bases left between them.

The rearrangement joins TRBV7-3 to TRBJ2-1; 7 nucleotides align to TRBD2. V was pared by 5 bases and J by 4 bases, with 2 bases of the junction left unmatched. The CDR3 length is 13 residues. Per the germline V gene, CDR1 is SGHTA and CDR2 is FQGTGA. This CDR3 is CASSDGRYNEQFF. In nucleotides, the CDR3 is TGTGCCAGCAGCGACGGGAGGTACAATGAGCAGTTCTTC.

The chain joins TRBV27 to TRBJ2-7; TRBD1 matches at 7 bases. CDR1 and CDR2 from the germline V gene are MNHEY and SMNVEV (reference sequence). The CDR3 has 15 residues. Unmatched junction bases numbered 8, after V lost 6 bases and J lost 0 bases. This chain's CDR3 is CASRSGTDGSYEQYF. CDR3 bases: TGTGCCAGCAGGTCAGGGACAGATGGCTCCTACGAGCAGTACTTC.

This clone was counted only a few times. The V gene is TRBV18, the J gene TRBJ1-1; 7 bases agree with TRBD1. Germline V lookup: CDR1 KGHSH, CDR2 LQKENI. The V and J ends lost 1 base and 4 bases, in that order; junction bases with no gene match: 3. The CDR3 contains 14 residues. The CDR3: CASSPQGASTEAFF. Written as DNA, the CDR3 is TGTGCCAGCTCACCACAGGGGGCGAGCACTGAAGCTTTCTTT.

This clone is a singleton in its sample. This sequence joins TRBV4-1 and TRBJ2-3; D uncertain. Trimming left V 1 base short and J 6 bases short, with 11 bases between. CDR1 and CDR2 from the germline V gene are MGHRA and YSYEKL. The CDR3 contains 14 residues. This chain's CDR3 is CASSQAPQRDTQYF. The CDR3 DNA reads TGCGCCAGCAGCCAAGCTCCGCAACGGGATACGCAGTATTTT.

The chain has TRBV18 and TRBJ1-3; D is ambiguous. With 2 bases removed from V and 3 bases from J, the gap between germline ends came to 8 bases. The CDR3 length is 14 residues. The germline CDR1 and CDR2 sequences are KGHSH and LQKENI. CDR3 DNA: TGTGCCAGCTCACCAAAGGGTGGTGGAAACACCATATATTTT. It is translated as CASSPKGGGNTIYF. Based on the CDR3 plus reference TRBV18 and TRBJ1-3, the full variable domain is NAGVMQNPRHLVRRRGQEARLRCSPMKGHSHVYWYRQLPEEGLKFMVYLQKENIIDESGMPKERFSAEFPKEGPSILRIQQVVRGDSAAYFCASSPKGGGNTIYFGEGSWLTVV.